These 8 T cell receptor beta chains originate from one sample sequenced in a study of blood T cell repertoires in COVID-19. Produced via immunoSEQ multiplex PCR; TCRdb's table is partial and in-frame only. The sample holds some 310,000 clones; roughly 88% are singletons and the top ten take less than 3.5%. What was sequenced was peripheral blood. These receptors all stem from a woman in her twenties or thirties with COVID-19, enrolled during active disease.

The chain carries TRBV27 and TRBJ1-1; D not certain. V was shortened by 8 bases and J by 1 base, with 17 bases between the two germline ends. This CDR3 spans 15 amino acids. Germline CDR1 MNHEY, CDR2 SMNVEV (reference sequence). CDR3 loop: CASLTHPGTNTEAFF. DNA for the CDR3: TGTGCCAGCCTTACTCATCCAGGAACGAACACTGAAGCTTTCTTT.

The chain recombines TRBV29-1 with TRBJ2-5; a weak D match, TRBD2 (6 bases). The CDR3 consists of 13 residues. The ends were cut back, 4 bases at V and 6 bases at J, with 15 bases in the middle. Germline V gene sequence: CDR1 SQVTM, CDR2 ANQGSEA. The CDR3 region has the DNA TGCAGCGTTGGGAGGGTGGGTGAGAAGACCCAGTACTTC. Its protein is CSVGRVGEKTQYF.

The chain couples TRBV10-1 to TRBJ2-7; TRBD2 matches at 10 bases. This CDR3 comprises 16 residues. CDR1 is WNHNN, CDR2 SYGVQD, per germline (reference sequence). V dropped 0 bases and J dropped 4; count of bases not matched to a gene: 6. The CDR3 spells CASSESSGTSEYEQYF. The CDR3 nucleotides read TGCGCCAGCAGTGAGTCGTCGGGGACTAGCGAGTACGAGCAGTACTTC.

The chain is built from TRBV6-1 and TRBJ2-5; 13 bases map to TRBD2. Germline trimming cut 4 bases from V and 4 bases from J; bases unmatched to any gene: 15. Germline CDR1 MNHNS, CDR2 SASEGT. This CDR3 has 19 residues. The CDR3 DNA follows: TGTGCCAGCAGTGGCGGGACTAGCGGGACCGAACGGAGGGGAGAGACCCAGTACTTC. Residues: CASSGGTSGTERRGETQYF.

The chain employs TRBV2 and TRBJ1-1; 9 bases agree with TRBD1. The germline gives CDR1 SNHLY, CDR2 FYNNEI. The J segment lost 3 bases and the V segment lost 4 bases, leaving 0 bases of the junction unmatched. The CDR3 is 13 residues long. The DNA of the CDR3 is TGTGCCAGCAGTGGGGACAGGGACACTGAAGCTTTCTTT. As protein: CASSGDRDTEAFF. The full variable domain, in which reference TRBV2 and TRBJ1-1 provide the parts outside the CDR3, is EPEVTQTPSHQVTQMGQEVILRCVPISNHLYFYWYRQILGQKVEFLVSFYNNEISEKSEIFDDQFSVERPDGSNFTLKIRSTKLEDSAMYFCASSGDRDTEAFFGQGTRLTVV.

The rearrangement uses TRBV5-4 and TRBJ2-5, with 15 nucleotides matching TRBD2. The germline V gene encodes CDR1 SGHNT and CDR2 YYREEE (reference sequence). CDR3 length equals 16 residues. Unmatched junction bases numbered 5, after V lost 4 bases and J lost 4 bases. The CDR3: CASSPRTSGRGETQYF. Written as DNA, the CDR3 is TGTGCCAGCAGCCCTCGGACTAGCGGGAGGGGAGAGACCCAGTACTTC.

The rearrangement uses TRBV2 and TRBJ2-7; 9 bases map to TRBD1. This CDR3 spans 16 amino acids. CDR1 and CDR2 (germline): SNHLY, FYNNEI. The V and J ends lost 6 bases and 7 bases, in that order; junction bases with no gene match: 16. The DNA of the CDR3 is TGTGCCAGCAGCCTCAGAGGGGGGACAGGGAGTACGGAGCAGTACTTC. Translation: CASSLRGGTGSTEQYF.

This chain joins TRBV27 and TRBJ2-7, with 7 bases fitting TRBD1. This CDR3 has 16 amino acids. Germline V gene data show CDR1 as MNHEY and CDR2 as SMNVEV (reference sequence). V lost 0 bases, J lost 5 bases, and 10 bases stayed unmatched. The CDR3 protein is CASSLSMRQGNNEQYF. CDR3 coding DNA: TGTGCCAGCAGTTTATCGATGAGACAGGGTAACAACGAGCAGTACTTC.